This T cell receptor beta chain came from a study of T cells in Graves' hyperthyroidism and ophthalmopathy. RNA transcripts provided the source from which TCR beta CDR3 regions were amplified. In the first-round RT-PCR of the TCR CDR3, the HTBI primer set was used. TCRdb passed the multiplex PCR reads through MiXCR, listing each CDR3 protein once. This sample has around 520,000 distinct CDR3 sequences; less than 25% occur once, and the top ten carry approximately 10%. CDR1 is KGHSH, CDR2 LQKENI, per germline. Trimming cost V 1 base and J 1 base, with 10 bases left between them. This CDR3 has 15 amino acids. Clinicians diagnosed patients from clinical symptoms, serum thyroxine and TRAb, thyroid ultrasound and orbital computed tomography. This clonotype was counted only a few times.

The sequencing input was blood. The chain recombines TRBV18 with TRBJ1-1; D call uncertain. The receptor comes from a woman younger than 45 with Graves' ophthalmopathy. CDR3: CASSPREGANTEAFF. CDR3 sequence (DNA): TGTGCCAGCTCACCACGCGAGGGAGCGAACACTGAAGCTTTCTTT.